This TCR beta chain was retrieved from a study of blood T cell repertoires in COVID-19 (dated by TCRdb to 2020 to 2021). Background for the entire study: Collaborator samples came from the United States, Italy and Spain and covered acute and convalescent phases of COVID-19. The prospective study material was composed of cDNA or gDNA derived from T cells, B-cell-depleted T cells, or PBMCs. Subjects who had been exposed to COVID-19, were actively infected with it, or had recovered from it provided the deeply sampled blood TCRbeta repertoires that made up the dataset. A freely available public database, intended as a resource for researchers studying the immune response to SARS-CoV-2, is where the repertoires were released. The samples were drawn from the first 160 participants of the ongoing ImmuneRACE study and from 950 to 1,500 subjects provided by 6 global collaborators. Nearly every sample came with metadata listing a de-identified subject ID, COVID-19 status, age in years and sex. Where available, HLA class I and class II types were taken from metadata supplied by the sample provider and were not determined by assay-based typing.

From V the trimming removes 7 bases and from J it removes 5 bases, while the gene matches leave 6 bases of the junction unaccounted for. Per the germline V gene (reference sequence), LNHDA is the CDR1 and SQIVND is the CDR2. Counted from cysteine to phenylalanine, this CDR3 has 14 amino acids. CDR3 DNA is the only sequence kept; it has 42 bases, read in frame from the first base. Findings and caveats that apply to the study as a whole: The amount of clinical and demographic metadata varied by source and participant and was provided uncurated.

At one collaborating source in Seattle, patients were enrolled during active infection and were followed longitudinally through the course of disease. The collaborating institutions used their own protocols to collect whole blood in K2EDTA tubes. For TCRbeta analysis, collaborators shipped samples as frozen whole blood, isolated PBMCs, or DNA extracted from either of those sample types. With respect to this clone: Its antigen is still unknown. The input lacks base qualities; no much larger clone sits a single base away.

The immunoSEQ Assay, a bias-controlled multiplex PCR, was used to amplify TCRbeta CDR3 regions from genomic DNA. The study's own analysis went as follows. Nucleated cell counts per sample were estimated from amplification of reference gene primers within the assay. Sequence reads were collapsed and filtered to measure the absolute abundance of every unique TCRbeta CDR3 rearrangement. For each sample, productive Simpson clonality was calculated as the square root of Simpson's diversity index across productive rearrangements. In TCRdb, the immuneACCESS table is reduced to in-frame sequences with V and J assigned. These tables do not hold every clone; where another copy was compared, an unresolved V gene accounts for under half, and the others remain unexplained. From that table come the V and J calls and clone size; the DNA was used to work out D and trimming. Across this sample there are roughly 130,000 clones, with roughly 84% seen only once. The ten largest account for 8.9% of the sample.

The receptor chain draws on TRBV19 and TRBJ1-1, with 11 bases matching TRBD1. The source is a man aged 25-45 years with COVID-19, enrolled during active disease. Material: peripheral blood. The DNA sequence follows: TGTGCCAGTACCCCCGGGACAGGGGGTACTGAAGCTTTCTTT. Its translation is CASTPGTGGTEAFF. Reference TRBV19 and TRBJ1-1 genes cover what lies past the CDR3, so the full variable domain is DGGITQSPKYLFRKEGQNVTLSCEQNLNHDAMYWYRQDPGQGLRLIYYSQIVNDFQKGDIAEGYSVSREKKESFPLTVTSAQKNPTAFYLCASTPGTGGTEAFFGQGTRLTVV.